The 20 T cell receptor beta chains in this list originate from one sample, sequenced in a study of vaccination and CD4 T cells after COVID-19. Sequenced with the Oncomine TCR Beta short-read assay was DNA taken from cultured CD4+ T cells. MiXCR, applied by TCRdb to the PCR reads, yields one record per CDR3 protein. The sample includes more than 1,400 distinct CDR3 sequences, 13% of them seen just once. This sample's treatment: roughly ten-day PBMC culture with coronavirus spike peptide pools or control peptides (ViraFEST assay). According to the study, CD4+ T cells from the unexposed donor were gathered ahead of the COVID-19 pandemic (2011-2018). These TCRs are of unknown antigen specificity. Material for sequencing was CD4+ T cells from blood, cultured in vitro. Receptors originate from a human donor in good health.

This clonotype showed up just a few times. J is TRBJ2-7 and V is TRBV6-2 or TRBV6-3, with D possibly matching TRBD2 (5 bases). Germline V gene sequence: CDR1 MNHEY, CDR2 SVGEGT. The CDR3 runs to 15 residues. Trimming took off 2 bases at V and 3 bases at J, with 14 bases between the two ends. CDR3 protein: CASSYRGPSYYEQYF. Here the CDR3 DNA reads TGTGCCAGCAGTTACAGAGGGCCCAGCTACTACGAGCAGTACTTC.

This sequence joins TRBV28 and TRBJ1-1, with D hard to call. Trimming cost V 7 bases and J 1 base, with 13 bases left between them. The CDR3 extends over 14 amino acids. Germline CDR1 is MDHEN and CDR2 is SYDVKM. CDR3 bases: TGTGCCAGCAACTGGAGGAATCGGAACACTGAAGCTTTCTTT. Translating gives CASNWRNRNTEAFF.

The genes are TRBV11-1 and TRBJ2-1; the D gene is possibly TRBD1 (5 bases). Germline V lookup: CDR1 SGHAT, CDR2 FQDESV (reference sequence). This CDR3 is built from 14 residues. V shed 5 bases and J shed 8 bases, with 16 bases lying between them. The chain's CDR3 is CASSPAGWGYEQFF. DNA of the CDR3: TGTGCCAGCAGCCCAGCCGGGTGGGGCTATGAGCAGTTCTTC.

This clonotype is labeled large. V and J are TRBV7-2 and TRBJ1-2, with TRBD1 matching over 7 bases. CDR1 and CDR2 (germline): SGHTA, FQGNSA. J lost 7 bases, V lost 1 base, and 3 bases had no gene match. The CDR3 is made up of 13 amino acids. This CDR3 reads CASSLDRQGGYTF. The CDR3 nucleotides are TGTGCCAGCAGCTTAGACCGACAGGGTGGCTACACCTTC.

Relative to its sample, this clonotype is medium-sized (0.01 to 0.1%). The rearrangement uses TRBV6-4 and TRBJ1-5; D gene unclear. V dropped 6 bases and J dropped 0 bases, with 15 bases sitting between them. The CDR3 spans 16 residues. The germline V gene has CDR1 MRHNA and CDR2 SNTAGT. Written as DNA, the CDR3 is TGTGCCAGCAGCCGGAGGGATGGGGATAGCAATCAGCCCCAGCATTTT. Translating gives CASSRRDGDSNQPQHF.

This clonotype has a handful of counts. The V call is TRBV5-4, the J call TRBJ2-4; maybe TRBD1 (6 bases). The CDR3 contains 14 residues. In germline, CDR1 is SGHNT, CDR2 YYREEE (reference sequence). Trimming removed 4 bases from V and 7 bases from J, with 15 bases in between. The chain's CDR3 is CASSLQGSLNIQYF. CDR3 nucleotides: TGTGCCAGCAGCCTACAGGGTTCGCTGAACATTCAGTACTTC.

V gene TRBV5-1 combines with J gene TRBJ2-3; 10 nucleotides line up with TRBD2. Germline V gene sequence: CDR1 SGHRS, CDR2 YFSETQ. V lost 4 bases to trimming and J lost 6 bases; unmatched junction nucleotides: 14. This CDR3 is built from 17 residues. The DNA of the CDR3 is TGCGCCAGCAGCCAGGCGTGGCAGCGGGGGGGCAGGGATACGCAGTATTTT. Residues: CASSQAWQRGGRDTQYF.

In this sample, this clonotype is medium-sized. The chain employs TRBV10-2 and TRBJ1-1; D perhaps matches TRBD1 (6 bases). The V end lost 6 bases, the J end lost 1 base, and 9 bases lay between the germline ends. This CDR3 spans 13 amino acids. The germline CDR1 and CDR2 sequences are WSHSY and SAAADI. CDR3 coding DNA: TGCGCCAGCAGGGACAGAGAGAACACTGAAGCTTTCTTT. It encodes CASRDRENTEAFF.

As regards this clonotype: Relative to the germline gene, one junction end is altered; a read error may explain this. This chain links TRBV6-1 with TRBJ2-7; TRBD1 matches at 8 bases. Germline V gives CDR1 MNHNS, CDR2 SASEGT. The CDR3 has 15 amino acids. CDR3 DNA: TGTGCCAGCAGTGAATTCGACAGGGGCTCCCACGAGCAGTACTTC. It codes for CASSEFDRGSHEQYF.

This clonotype is large within its sample. V gene TRBV11-1 combines with J gene TRBJ1-2; D ambiguous. The CDR3 is 12 residues long. Deletions cut 5 bases from V and 13 bases from J, with 17 bases between. Looked up from germline, CDR1 is SGHAT and CDR2 is FQDESV (reference sequence). The DNA for the CDR3 is TGTGCCAGCAGCATCTCGGACGAGGAGGGCACCTTC. It yields the protein CASSISDEEGTF.

The rearrangement links TRBV5-6 to TRBJ2-2; 8 bases match TRBD1. Germline CDR1 reads SGHDT; CDR2 reads YYEEEE. Trimming took 4 bases from V and 9 from J; bases not matched to a gene: 14. CDR3 size: 16 residues. Here the CDR3 reads CASSRVGQDSFRELFF. CDR3 DNA: TGTGCCAGCAGCCGGGTGGGACAGGACTCATTCAGGGAGCTGTTTTTT.

By share, this clonotype ranks as large (0.1 to 1%). The chain combines TRBV7-8 with TRBJ1-2; D perhaps matches TRBD1 (5 bases). Germline assignment: CDR1 SGHVS and CDR2 FQNEAQ. CDR3 size: 14 residues. V gave up 3 bases and J gave up 3 bases, with 11 bases separating them. The CDR3 spells CASSLGGEYYGYTF. CDR3 sequence (DNA): TGTGCCAGCAGCTTGGGGGGGGAGTACTATGGCTACACCTTC.

The chain employs TRBV19 and TRBJ2-1; D is perhaps TRBD2 (5 bases). CDR1 is LNHDA, CDR2 SQIVND, per germline (reference sequence). V gave up 5 bases and J gave up 4 bases, with 9 bases separating them. This CDR3 contains 13 residues. The CDR3 DNA sequence: TGTGCCAGTAGTCTAGGACTTTACAATGAGCAGTTCTTC. It specifies CASSLGLYNEQFF.

This clonotype was counted only a few times. In nucleotides, the CDR3 is TGTGCCAGTAGTATCTGGGCGGGACCCTACGAGCAGTACTTC. Its translation: CASSIWAGPYEQYF. The V and J genes are TRBV19 and TRBJ2-7; D might be TRBD2 (6 bases). The V end lost 3 bases, the J end lost 2 bases, and 11 bases lay between the germline ends. This CDR3 comprises 14 residues. Germline CDR1 and CDR2: LNHDA and SQIVND (reference sequence).

This clonotype is medium-sized. The chain joins TRBV28 to TRBJ1-2, with TRBD1 matching over 7 bases. Trimming at V came to 6 bases and at J to 3 bases, leaving 4 bases not matched to a gene. The V gene's germline CDR1 is MDHEN and CDR2 SYDVKM. The CDR3 is 13 amino acids. The CDR3 DNA reads TGTGCCAGCAGATCAGGGGGTGACTATGGCTACACCTTC. This sequence encodes CASRSGGDYGYTF.

This clonotype is classed as medium-sized. V usage is TRBV2 and J usage is TRBJ2-5; 7 bases are shared with TRBD1. V was pared by 4 bases and J by 5 bases, with 7 bases of the junction left unmatched. Germline lookup yields CDR1 SNHLY and CDR2 FYNNEI. CDR3 size: 14 residues. The CDR3 loop reads CASSGQGGFETQYF. CDR3 in DNA: TGTGCCAGCAGTGGACAGGGCGGTTTTGAGACCCAGTACTTC.

This clonotype is judged large. The chain recombines TRBV15 with TRBJ1-2, with D tentatively TRBD1 (5 bases). Germline lookup yields CDR1 LNHNV and CDR2 YYDKDF (reference sequence). V lost 4 bases, J lost 1 base, and 16 bases lay in between. The CDR3 sequence is 16 residues long. Here the CDR3 DNA reads TGTGCCACCAGCAATATTGACAGCACTCTTAACTATGGCTACACCTTC. Translated, it gives CATSNIDSTLNYGYTF. Full variable domain (missing parts from reference TRBV15 and TRBJ1-2): DAMVIQNPRYQVTQFGKPVTLSCSQTLNHNVMYWYQQKSSQAPKLLFHYYDKDFNNEADTPDNFQSRRPNTSFCFLDIRSPGLGDTAMYLCATSNIDSTLNYGYTFGSGTRLTVV.

This clonotype is classed as medium-sized. The V gene is TRBV20-1, the J gene TRBJ2-7; TRBD2 agrees at 9 bases. The CDR3 loop spans 14 amino acids. With V trimmed by 3 bases and J by 2 bases, 5 bases remained unmatched. CDR1 and CDR2 from the germline V gene are DFQATT and SNEGSKA (reference sequence). The CDR3 DNA reads TGCAGTGCTAGGACTAGCGGAACTACCTACGAGCAGTACTTC. Its translation: CSARTSGTTYEQYF.

Judged by abundance, this clonotype is large. This chain links TRBV2 with TRBJ2-1; TRBD2 aligns across 13 bases. This CDR3 region has 14 residues. J was trimmed by 6 bases and V by 10 bases; bases with no gene match: 6. Per germline, CDR1 SNHLY and CDR2 FYNNEI. The DNA for the CDR3 is TGTGCCATCCCCGGGACTAGCGGGGCCAATGAGCAGTTCTTC. Protein: CAIPGTSGANEQFF.

This clonotype was detected a few times. The chain combines TRBV10-3 with TRBJ1-3; D is ambiguous. Germline values: CDR1 ENHRY, CDR2 SYGVKD. The germline V and J ends were trimmed by 4 bases and 0 bases, with 10 bases remaining between them. This CDR3 region has 15 residues. CDR3 bases: TGTGCCATCAGTGGTCGGGCGAGCTCTGGAAACACCATATATTTT. This sequence encodes CAISGRASSGNTIYF.